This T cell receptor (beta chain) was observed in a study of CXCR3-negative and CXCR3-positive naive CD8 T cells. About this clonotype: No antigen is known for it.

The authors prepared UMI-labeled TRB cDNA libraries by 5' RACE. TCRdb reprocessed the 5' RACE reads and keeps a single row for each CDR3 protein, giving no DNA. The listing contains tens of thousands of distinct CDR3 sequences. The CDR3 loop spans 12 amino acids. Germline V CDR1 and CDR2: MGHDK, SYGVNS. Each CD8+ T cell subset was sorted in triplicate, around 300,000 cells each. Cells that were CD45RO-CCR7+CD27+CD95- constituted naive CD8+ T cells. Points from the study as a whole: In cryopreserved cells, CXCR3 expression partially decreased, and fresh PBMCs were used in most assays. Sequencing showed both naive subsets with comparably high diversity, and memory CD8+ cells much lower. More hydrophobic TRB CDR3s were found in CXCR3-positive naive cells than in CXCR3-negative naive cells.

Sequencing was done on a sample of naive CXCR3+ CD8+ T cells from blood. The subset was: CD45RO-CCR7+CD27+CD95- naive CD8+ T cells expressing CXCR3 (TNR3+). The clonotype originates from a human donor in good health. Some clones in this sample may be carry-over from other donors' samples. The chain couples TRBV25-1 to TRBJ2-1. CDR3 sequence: CASSEVETEQFF.